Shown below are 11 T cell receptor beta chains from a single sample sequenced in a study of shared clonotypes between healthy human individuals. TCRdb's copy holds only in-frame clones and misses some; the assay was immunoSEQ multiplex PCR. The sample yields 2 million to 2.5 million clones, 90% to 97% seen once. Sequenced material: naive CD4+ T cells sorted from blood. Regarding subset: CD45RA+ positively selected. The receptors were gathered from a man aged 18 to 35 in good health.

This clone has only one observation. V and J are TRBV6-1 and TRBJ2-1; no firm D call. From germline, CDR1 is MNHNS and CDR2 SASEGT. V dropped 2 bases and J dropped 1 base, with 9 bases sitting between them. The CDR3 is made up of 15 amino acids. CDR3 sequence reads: CASSERAFSYNEQFF. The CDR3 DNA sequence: TGTGCCAGCAGTGAACGGGCGTTTTCCTACAATGAGCAGTTCTTC.

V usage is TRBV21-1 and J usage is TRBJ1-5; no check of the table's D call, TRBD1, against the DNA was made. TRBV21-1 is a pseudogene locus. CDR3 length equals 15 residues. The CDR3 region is CASSKVDSGNQPQHF. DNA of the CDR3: TGTGCCAGCAGCAAAGTGGACAGTGGCAATCAGCCCCAGCATTTT.

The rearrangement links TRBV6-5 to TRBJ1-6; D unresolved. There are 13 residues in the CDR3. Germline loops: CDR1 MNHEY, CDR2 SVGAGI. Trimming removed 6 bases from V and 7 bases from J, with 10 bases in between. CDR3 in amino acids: CASSSRANSPLHF. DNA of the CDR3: TGTGCCAGCAGCTCCCGGGCAAATTCACCCCTCCACTTT.

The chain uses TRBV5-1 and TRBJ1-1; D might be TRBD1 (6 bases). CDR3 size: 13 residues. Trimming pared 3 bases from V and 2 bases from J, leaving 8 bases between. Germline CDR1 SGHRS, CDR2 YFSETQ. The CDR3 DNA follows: TGCGCCAGCAGCTGGGACAAAAACACTGAAGCTTTCTTT. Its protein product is CASSWDKNTEAFF.

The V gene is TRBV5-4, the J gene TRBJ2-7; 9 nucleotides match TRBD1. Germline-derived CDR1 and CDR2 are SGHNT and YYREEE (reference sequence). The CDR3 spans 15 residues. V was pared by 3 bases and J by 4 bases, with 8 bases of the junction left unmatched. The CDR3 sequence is CASSSEDRGPYEQYF. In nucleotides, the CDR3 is TGTGCCAGCAGCTCAGAGGACAGGGGACCTTACGAGCAGTACTTC.

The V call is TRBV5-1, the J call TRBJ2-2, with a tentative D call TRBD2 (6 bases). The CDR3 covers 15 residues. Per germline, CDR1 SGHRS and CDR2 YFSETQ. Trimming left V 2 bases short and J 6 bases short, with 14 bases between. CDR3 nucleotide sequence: TGCGCCAGCAGCTTCGTTAGCGGAGGGGCCGGGGAGCTGTTTTTT. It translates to CASSFVSGGAGELFF.

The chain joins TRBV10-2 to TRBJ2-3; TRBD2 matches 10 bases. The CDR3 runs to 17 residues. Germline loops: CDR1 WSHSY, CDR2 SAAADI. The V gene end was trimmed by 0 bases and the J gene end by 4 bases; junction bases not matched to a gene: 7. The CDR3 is CASSESVVAGGPDTQYF. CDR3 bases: TGCGCCAGCAGTGAGTCGGTAGTAGCGGGAGGCCCAGATACGCAGTATTTT.

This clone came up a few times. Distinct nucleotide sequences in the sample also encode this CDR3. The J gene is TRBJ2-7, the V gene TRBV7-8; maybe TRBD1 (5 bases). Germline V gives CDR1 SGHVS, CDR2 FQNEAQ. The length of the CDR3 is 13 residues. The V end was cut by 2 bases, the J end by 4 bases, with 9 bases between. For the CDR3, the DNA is TGTGCCAGCAGCTTAAGGGGCCCTTACGAGCAGTACTTC. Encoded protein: CASSLRGPYEQYF.

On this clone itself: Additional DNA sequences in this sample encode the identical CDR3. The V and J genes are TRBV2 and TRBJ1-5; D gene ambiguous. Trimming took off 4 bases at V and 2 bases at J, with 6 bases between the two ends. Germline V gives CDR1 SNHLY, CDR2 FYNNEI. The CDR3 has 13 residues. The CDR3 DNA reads TGTGCCAGCAGTGGTCAGGGCAATCAGCCCCAGCATTTT. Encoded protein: CASSGQGNQPQHF.

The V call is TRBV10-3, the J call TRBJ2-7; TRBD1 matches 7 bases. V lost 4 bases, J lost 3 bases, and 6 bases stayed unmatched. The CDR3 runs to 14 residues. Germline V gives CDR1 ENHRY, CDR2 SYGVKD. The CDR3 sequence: CAISAATGFYEQYF. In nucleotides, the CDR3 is TGTGCCATCAGTGCGGCGACAGGGTTCTACGAGCAGTACTTC.

The CDR3 sequence: CASSYSPGRPEQYF. CDR3 DNA: TGTGCCAGCAGTTACTCCCCTGGACGACCCGAGCAGTACTTC. The chain has TRBV6-6 and TRBJ2-7, with unresolved D. There are 14 residues in the CDR3. The V end lost 0 bases, the J end lost 6 bases, and 12 bases lay between the germline ends. CDR1 is MNHNY and CDR2 is SVGAGI in the germline V gene (reference sequence).